Sequencing of this TCR beta chain was carried out in a study of cytomegalovirus exposure and HLA in healthy donors. On this clone itself: What it recognizes is unknown.

Findings and limits, study-wide: Earlier analysis looked at TCR beta V segments, and most were productive about 87% or about 30% of the time.

This CDR3 has 13 residues. Germline V gives CDR1 MNHEY, CDR2 SMNVEV (reference sequence). V was trimmed by 4 bases and J by 5 bases, leaving 8 bases between them. 60 Vbeta and 13 Jbeta primers were used in PCR. Measured with immunoSEQ multiplex PCR; TCRdb has only the in-frame clones, and not every one. The sample lists roughly 180,000 clones, 70% to 90% occurring once. The sequence derives from a woman in her late teens or twenties in good health and CMV-seronegative. The V gene is TRBV27, the J gene TRBJ2-2, with a tentative D call TRBD2 (5 bases). The specimen sequenced was PBMCs. CDR3 coding DNA: TGTGCCAGCAGTTCCTGGGAGACCGGGGAGCTGTTTTTT. Translated: CASSSWETGELFF.